This T cell receptor (beta chain) was recovered during a study of cytomegalovirus exposure and HLA in healthy donors (dated by TCRdb to 2015 to 2018). Context from the whole study: An earlier analysis of approximately 640 of the donors reported more than 250 Gb of sequence data and some 120 million unique TCR beta sequences from around 200 million T cells. Approximately 310 gigabases of sequencing data and 78 million or so unique TCR sequences were included in an early release covering 500 to 750 HLA-typed donors. The genetic ancestry cluster associated with self-reported Caucasian donors included about 81% of the 300 to 400 genotyped donors. The study aimed to test whether signatures of past pathogen exposure could be identified by cataloging public T cell receptors. The T cell repertoires of some 700 subjects were profiled by immunosequencing and related to cytomegalovirus serostatus. Along with the approximately 670-subject first cohort, a separate validation cohort of over a hundred different subjects was used. The study combined high-throughput TCR immunosequencing, statistical association of individual TCRs with disease status, and machine learning to predict cytomegalovirus infection status. A later analysis re-analyzed previously published TCR beta repertoires from 666 donors and added high-resolution HLA genotyping to study TCR occurrence patterns. In the later analysis, no new phenotypic data were used to find candidate immune exposures; instead, reliance was placed on TCR beta sequences and their occurrence across donors. An earlier analysis of around 640 of the donors used high-throughput TCR beta sequencing to judge whether each TCR beta V gene segment behaved as functional or pseudogenic. Donor age, sex, ethnicity and CMV serostatus were compiled together with the repertoire data. A later genetic analysis took genome-wide SNP genotypes for about three fifths of the roughly 670 donors and used that subset as a discovery cohort. All discovery cohort repertoires had been generated on a single sequencing platform. Class I and class II HLA loci were covered by the typing at four-digit resolution. Typing coverage differed by locus: A, B, C, DRB1 and DQB1 were typed in roughly 620-640 donors, DQA1 in around 500, DPA1 in roughly 590, and DPB1 in 450 to 480. Because of strong linkage in the cohort, roughly 5 DR-DQ haplotypes were treated as single units for association and clustering. Across under 500 genotyped donors of the cohort, an average of roughly 200,000 unique TCR beta nucleotide sequences per donor were sequenced, and roughly a sixth of those sequences were non-productive.

Turning to this clone: Its antigen remains unidentified. Base qualities are not recorded, but no much larger clone differs from it by a single base.

The method was the immunoSEQ multiplex PCR assay. The multiplex PCR relied on a mix of 60 forward primers for TCR Vbeta segments and 13 reverse primers for TCR Jbeta segments. The CDR3 region of rearranged TCR beta genes was amplified from genomic DNA with a multiplex PCR assay. Amplified TCR beta libraries were sequenced as 87-base-pair reads on the Illumina HiSeq System. Turning to the authors' computational methods: Across the 670 or so repertoires, a later analysis counted 80 million or so unique TCR beta chains, around 10 million of which were shared by at least two donors. Raw reads were error-corrected and collapsed into unique sequences by a nearest-neighbor algorithm in which closely related sequences were merged to remove PCR and sequencing errors. Alignment of CDR3 sequences to IMGT reference sequences was used to assign V, D and J gene segments. For a sequence to be retained, at least a six-nucleotide match to both a V gene segment and a J gene segment was required. Rearrangements were called productive when the CDR3 lacked stop codons and stayed in frame with V and J; all others were non-productive. Following IMGT convention, CDR3 was defined as the stretch from the second conserved V-encoded cysteine up to the conserved J-encoded phenylalanine. In an earlier analysis of more than 550 of the donors, sequences lacking an unambiguous match to a single V gene segment were excluded. In an earlier analysis of about 590 of the donors, a V segment was called functional when productive rearrangements were above 56.7%, and segregating when the standard deviation between donors exceeded 5%. A statistical classification framework was built for diagnosing cytomegalovirus status from the catalog of TCR beta chain sequences. A later analysis assigned V and J genes by comparing TCR nucleotide sequences with IMGT/GENE-DB human TR gene sequences. Using the TCRdist pipeline, a later analysis assigned CDR3 sequences along with most-parsimonious VDJ recombination scenarios. In a later analysis, each TCR beta chain was defined by its CDR3 amino acid sequence together with its V-gene family, and reads lacking a unique V-gene family were excluded. As a way to deal with suspected cross-contamination and a sequencing artifact, a later analysis dropped roughly 600 nucleotide sequences that were highly shared and had low generation probability. In a later analysis, a clonal expansion index for each public chain was calculated from normalized within-repertoire ranks of inferred template counts. In a later analysis, generation probabilities were computed with a VDJ recombination model fitted to out-of-frame rearrangements, and the resulting probabilities were checked against IGoR. Hypergeometric tests were used in a later analysis to score TCR-TCR, TCR-HLA and TCR-CMV co-occurrence, with a repertoire-size bias correction applied to the TCR pairs. A later analysis estimated false discovery rates by permuting HLA or CMV assignments 20 times. In a later analysis, co-occurring TCRs were grouped using DBSCAN, with TCRdist sequence similarity added in when clustering inside HLA-allele-positive subsets. Repertoires with fewer than 30,000 or more than 120,000 public chains were left out of co-occurrence clustering, as were about 5 repertoires with anomalous nucleotide sharing. Entries here come from immuneACCESS through TCRdb and include only in-frame sequences with V and J called. Some clones fail to appear in such tables; in the studies checked, an unresolved V gene covers under half of the shortfall, and the cause of the remainder is unknown. Clonal size and the V and J genes are those of that table, whereas D and trimming came from the DNA. In this sample the table shows roughly 100,000 clones, 60% to 80% of which occur a single time. Less than 3.5% of the sample goes to the ten largest clones.

Relative to germline, V is missing 6 bases and J is missing 3 bases, with 9 bases of the junction outside any gene match. The CDR3 goes from the cysteine to the phenylalanine over 15 residues. Only the CDR3 portion is preserved as DNA: 45 bases, with reading frame beginning at the first base. From the germline V gene, CDR1 is MDHEN and CDR2 is SYDVKM. The cohort consisted of 600 to 700 healthy bone marrow donors. At the time of sampling, all cohort members were nominally healthy, though unrecorded immune exposures were likely present. The donor tested CMV seronegative, placing the donor among the 350 or so seronegative members of the cohort. Each donor provided a peripheral blood sample, and peripheral blood mononuclear cells were used for TCR beta sequencing. The Qiagen DNeasy Blood Extraction Kit was used to extract genomic DNA from the blood cell samples. Beyond this particular receptor, the publication reports: HLA typing was unavailable for some donors at each locus, so association tests used only the typed subset. In a later analysis, most CMV-associated TCR beta chains were found to appear HLA-restricted, with HLA associations seemingly driven largely by CMV exposure. In a later analysis, TCR association rates were found to vary across HLA loci, with the most associated TCRs seen for DRB1 alleles and the fewest for HLA-C alleles. Linkage disequilibrium might explain the correlated functional status among segregating V segments, but an unknown experimental factor could not be excluded. In an earlier analysis of some 500 of the donors, most TCR beta V segments appeared in productive rearrangements about 87% or about 30% of the time, broadly matching IMGT annotations. A total of roughly 160 TCR beta chains were listed by the study as associated with cytomegalovirus. Some IMGT-functional V segments, including TRBV6-2 and TRBV6-3, could not be distinguished by the 87-base-pair reads and were therefore excluded. This cohort had only TCR beta chains sequenced, and the lack of alpha or paired-chain data limited which features could be detected. In a later analysis, HLA-associated TCR beta chains were found to be more clonally expanded and to have lower generation probabilities than equally common non-associated chains. In a later analysis, some 17,000 TCR beta sequences were associated with specific HLA alleles at a false discovery rate of 0.05. The only immune exposure information available for the cohort was CMV serostatus. A later genetic analysis associated a missense DCLRE1C variant with V-gene and J-gene trimming of TCR beta chains, and an independent cohort replicated the association. The authors suggested that the approach could potentially be extended to other disease states and immunological phenotypes. A further reported finding was that TCR beta sequences accurately predicted the HLA-A and HLA-B alleles for most subjects in the first cohort. When HLA alleles, especially DR and DQ, strongly co-occurred, TCR associations were difficult to assign to individual alleles. A later analysis reported that several top co-occurrence clusters appeared linked to parvovirus B19, influenza, CMV and Epstein-Barr virus. A cluster of highly shared sequence variants was judged likely to be a technical artifact of the sequencing pipeline. While some public TCRs were present in many individuals, most TCR sequences turned up only very rarely across donors. Presence/absence analyses assumed roughly uniform sequencing depth across donors, an assumption that may not hold. In a later genetic analysis, fewer N-insertions in productive TCRs were reported among donors in an Asian-associated ancestry cluster than the roughly 700-donor mean. Because counts were too low, 15 or so rarely observed V segments, including chromosome 9 orphons, were excluded from the earlier analysis of fewer than 650 of the donors. In vitro tests confirmed that a few of the cytomegalovirus-associated TCR beta chains recognize cytomegalovirus antigens. In both the original and validation cohorts, the classifier was reported to diagnose cytomegalovirus status with high specificity and sensitivity.

Recombination linked TRBV28 to TRBJ2-7; the central 9 bases match TRBD1. This TCR was recovered from a female donor in good health and CMV-seronegative. The sequenced material came from PBMCs. The CDR3 amino acid sequence is: CASSTGGAAGYEQYF. The base sequence is TGTGCCAGCAGCACAGGGGGCGCTGCGGGCTACGAGCAGTACTTC. The entire variable domain, with the stretches around the CDR3 drawn from the reference TRBV28 and TRBJ2-7 proteins, is DVKVTQSSRYLVKRTGEKVFLECVQDMDHENMFWYRQDPGLGLRLIYFSYDVKMKEKGDIPEGYSVSREKKERFSLILESASTNQTSMYLCASSTGGAAGYEQYFGPGTRLTVT.